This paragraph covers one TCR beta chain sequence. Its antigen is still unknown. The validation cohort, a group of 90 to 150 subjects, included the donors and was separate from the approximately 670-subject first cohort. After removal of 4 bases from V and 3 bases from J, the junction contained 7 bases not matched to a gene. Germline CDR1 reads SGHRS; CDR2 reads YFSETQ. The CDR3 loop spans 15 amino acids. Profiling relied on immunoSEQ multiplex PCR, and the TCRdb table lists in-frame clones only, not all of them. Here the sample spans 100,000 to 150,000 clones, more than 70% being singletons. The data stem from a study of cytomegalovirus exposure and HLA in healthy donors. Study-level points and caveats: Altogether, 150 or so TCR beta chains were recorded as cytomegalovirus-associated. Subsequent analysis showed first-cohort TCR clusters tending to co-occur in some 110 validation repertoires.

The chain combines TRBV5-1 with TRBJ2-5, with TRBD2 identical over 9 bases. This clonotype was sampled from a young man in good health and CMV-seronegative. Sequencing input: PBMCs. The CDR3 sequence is CASSTGTSWEETQYF. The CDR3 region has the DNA TGCGCCAGCAGCACCGGGACTAGCTGGGAAGAGACCCAGTACTTC.